This TCR beta chain emerged from a study of naive and memory T cell subsets. The treatment: skin biopsy from PPD injection site in Mantoux-positive individual. An oligonucleotide containing a UMI was ligated to the 3' end of TCR cDNA. Tuberculin skin test biopsies were taken where PPD was injected in Mantoux-positive people. Reverse transcription used DNase-treated unsorted total RNA, aiming for about 1 to 1000 ng. Ligated cDNA underwent four rounds of PCR with nested alpha and beta constant region primers and SP2. Via MiXCR, TCRdb re-called the UMI-ligation and nested PCR reads, giving one row per CDR3 protein. The sample yields 35,000 to 40,000 distinct CDR3 sequences, 9.5% to 11% seen once. The CDR3 covers 13 residues. J gave up 6 bases and V 5 bases, and 5 bases lay outside the gene matches. Germline V gene lookup returns CDR1 SEHNR and CDR2 FQNEAQ (reference sequence).

Sequenced material: skin, taken from a tuberculin skin test site. The V call is TRBV7-9, the J call TRBJ1-2, with TRBD1 identical over 8 bases. The TCR was taken from an adult in good health. Here the CDR3 reads CASSPTGGNGYTF. CDR3 DNA sequence: TGTGCCAGCAGCCCTACAGGGGGAAATGGCTACACCTTC.